A single T cell receptor beta chain is shown here with its context. As yet, its antigen is unknown. This CDR3 contains 12 residues. The V gene's germline CDR1 is KGHSH and CDR2 LQKENI. V was pared by 3 bases and J by 1 base, with 3 bases between. Participants comprised healthy donors of bone marrow. Amplification used 60 Vbeta primers and 13 Jbeta primers. TCRdb's copy holds only in-frame clones and misses some; the assay was immunoSEQ multiplex PCR. There are 55,000 to 80,000 clones in the sample; 60% to 85% occur only once, and roughly an eighth lies in the top ten. These data belong to a study of cytomegalovirus exposure and HLA in healthy donors. Study conclusions and caveats: More than 15,000 TCR beta sequences were associated with HLA alleles at 0.05 false discovery rate in a later analysis.

Sequenced: PBMCs. The gene calls are TRBV18 and TRBJ1-1; the D is unclear. The TCR was taken from a man between 70 and 80 years old in good health and CMV-seronegative. In DNA form, the CDR3 reads TGTGCCAGCTCACCCCGGAACACTGAAGCTTTCTTT. Translation: CASSPRNTEAFF.